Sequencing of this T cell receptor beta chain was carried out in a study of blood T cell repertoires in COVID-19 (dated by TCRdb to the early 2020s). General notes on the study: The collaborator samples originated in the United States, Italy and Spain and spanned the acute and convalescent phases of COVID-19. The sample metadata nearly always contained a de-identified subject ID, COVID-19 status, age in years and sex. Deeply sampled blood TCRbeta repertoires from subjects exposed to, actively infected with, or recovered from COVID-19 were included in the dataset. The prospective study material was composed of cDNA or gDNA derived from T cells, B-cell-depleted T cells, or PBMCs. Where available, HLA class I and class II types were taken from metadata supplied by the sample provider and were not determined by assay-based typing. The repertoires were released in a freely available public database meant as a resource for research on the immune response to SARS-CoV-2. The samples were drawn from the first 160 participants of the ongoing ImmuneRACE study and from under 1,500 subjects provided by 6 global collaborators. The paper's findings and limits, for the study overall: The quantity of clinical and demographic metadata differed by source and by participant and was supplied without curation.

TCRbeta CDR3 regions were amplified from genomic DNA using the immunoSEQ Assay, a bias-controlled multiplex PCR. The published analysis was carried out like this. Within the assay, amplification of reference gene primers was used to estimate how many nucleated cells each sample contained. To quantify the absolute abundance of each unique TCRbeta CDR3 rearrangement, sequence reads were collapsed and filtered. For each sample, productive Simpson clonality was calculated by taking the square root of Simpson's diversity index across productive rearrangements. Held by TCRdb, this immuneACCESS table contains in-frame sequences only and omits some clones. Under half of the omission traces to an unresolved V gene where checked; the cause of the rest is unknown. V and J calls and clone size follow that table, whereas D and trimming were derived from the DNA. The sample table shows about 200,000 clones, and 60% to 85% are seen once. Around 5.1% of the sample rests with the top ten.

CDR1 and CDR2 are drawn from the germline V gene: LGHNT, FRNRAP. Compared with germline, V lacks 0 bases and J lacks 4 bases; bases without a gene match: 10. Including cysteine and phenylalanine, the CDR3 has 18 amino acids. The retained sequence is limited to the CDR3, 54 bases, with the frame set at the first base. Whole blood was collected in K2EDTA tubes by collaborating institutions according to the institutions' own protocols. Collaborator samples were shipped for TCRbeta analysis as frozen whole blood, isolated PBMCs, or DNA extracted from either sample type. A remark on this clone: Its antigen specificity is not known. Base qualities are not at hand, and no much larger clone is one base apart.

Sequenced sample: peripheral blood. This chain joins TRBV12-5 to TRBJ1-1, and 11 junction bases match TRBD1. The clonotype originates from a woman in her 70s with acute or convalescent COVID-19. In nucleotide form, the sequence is TGTGCTAGTGGTTTGGTACTGTCGGACAGGGGGCGATTCACTGAAGCTTTCTTT. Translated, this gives CASGLVLSDRGRFTEAFF.